The 10 T cell receptor beta chains given below trace back to one sample, sequenced in a study of T cell responses to AZD1222 COVID-19 vaccine. Method: immunoSEQ multiplex PCR; TCRdb's copy keeps in-frame clones and lacks some. The table shows over 130,000 clones, with around 91% occurring only once. Sequences were derived from peripheral blood, sampled on day 0 of AZD1222 vaccination. The receptors come from an adult in good health.

V is TRBV15 and J is TRBJ2-1; D could derive from TRBD1 or TRBD2 (5 bases each). V was clipped by 3 bases and J by 4 bases, with 10 bases between them. The CDR3 extends over 14 amino acids. From germline, CDR1 is LNHNV and CDR2 YYDKDF (reference sequence). In DNA form, the CDR3 reads TGTGCCACCAGCAGGAGGGACCATTACAATGAGCAGTTCTTC. Translating gives CATSRRDHYNEQFF.

The rearrangement joins TRBV5-1 to TRBJ2-2, with D perhaps being TRBD1 or TRBD2 (5 bases each). The ends were cut back, 2 bases at V and 4 bases at J, with 9 bases in the middle. The CDR3 is made up of 14 amino acids. Germline CDR1 and CDR2: SGHRS and YFSETQ. The DNA of the CDR3 is TGCGCCAGCAGCTTATCAGGGACCACCGGGGAGCTGTTTTTT. It specifies CASSLSGTTGELFF.

The chain recombines TRBV27 with TRBJ2-7; 7 bases fit TRBD2. This CDR3 region has 16 residues. Per germline, CDR1 MNHEY and CDR2 SMNVEV (reference sequence). J gave up 0 bases and V 3 bases, and 8 bases lay outside the gene matches. The CDR3 DNA is TGTGCCAGCAGTTTTGGAGCGGGGCTTAGCTCCTACGAGCAGTACTTC. Amino acids: CASSFGAGLSSYEQYF.

The J gene is TRBJ2-1, the V gene TRBV6-4; 10 positions match TRBD2. This CDR3 has 15 amino acids. Germline V lookup: CDR1 MRHNA, CDR2 SNTAGT. V was clipped by 4 bases and J by 8 bases; unmatched bases: 8. This CDR3 reads CASSGPAGGIDEQFF. The CDR3, as DNA: TGTGCCAGCAGTGGTCCAGCGGGAGGGATCGATGAGCAGTTCTTC.

The chain employs TRBV5-1 and TRBJ2-3; D might be TRBD2 (6 bases). The CDR3 extends over 15 amino acids. The germline CDR1 and CDR2 sequences are SGHRS and YFSETQ. Trimming pared 0 bases from V and 1 base from J, leaving 9 bases between. The CDR3 spells CASSLDWGGTDTQYF. The CDR3 nucleotides are TGCGCCAGCAGCTTGGATTGGGGGGGCACAGATACGCAGTATTTT.

This rearrangement joins TRBV11-2 to TRBJ2-7, with 7 bases aligning to TRBD2. Germline lookup yields CDR1 SGHAT and CDR2 FQNNGV. This CDR3 is built from 14 residues. V shed 1 base and J 3 bases; nucleotides not matched to a gene: 3. The chain's CDR3 is CASSLVAGVYEQYF. The CDR3 DNA follows: TGTGCCAGCAGCTTAGTGGCGGGGGTCTACGAGCAGTACTTC.

V is TRBV5-1 and J is TRBJ1-2; D perhaps matches TRBD1 (5 bases). Trimming took 4 bases from V and 4 from J, leaving 11 bases between them. Germline loops: CDR1 SGHRS, CDR2 YFSETQ. The CDR3 loop spans 13 amino acids. The CDR3 sequence: CASSPDTFYGYTF. In nucleotides, the CDR3 is TGCGCCAGCAGCCCGGACACCTTCTATGGCTACACCTTC.

V usage is TRBV30 and J usage is TRBJ1-5; no firm D call. The germline V gene has CDR1 GTSNPN and CDR2 SVGIG (reference sequence). The V end lost 4 bases, the J end lost 2 bases, and 6 bases lay between the germline ends. The CDR3 is 12 amino acids. The CDR3 DNA sequence: TGTGCCTGGACGCAGGGCAATCAGCCCCAGCATTTT. This gives the protein CAWTQGNQPQHF.

The chain is built from TRBV29-1 and TRBJ1-2; TRBD1 aligns across 10 bases. The CDR3 has 13 residues. CDR1 SQVTM and CDR2 ANQGSEA come from the germline V gene. V lost 6 bases and J lost 6; bases outside the gene matches: 7. Written as DNA, the CDR3 is TGCAGCGTAGCCGACAGGGGGCGGGATGGCTACACCTTC. It translates to CSVADRGRDGYTF.

Details on this clone: A read error may produce the germline difference seen at one junction end. Other DNA sequences in the same sample also yield this CDR3. The genes are TRBV13 and TRBJ2-1; D ambiguous. This CDR3 spans 14 amino acids. CDR1 is PRHDT and CDR2 is FYEKMQ in the germline V gene (reference sequence). In nucleotides, the CDR3 is TGTGCCAGCAGCTTACGGTTCCGCCCAATAGAGCAATTCTTC. This gives the protein CASSLRFRPIEQFF.